This is a list of T cell receptor beta chains from one sample in a study of vaccination and CD4 T cells after COVID-19. Each CDR3 protein gets one entry after TCRdb re-called the PCR reads with MiXCR. The table includes about 9,700 distinct CDR3 sequences, roughly 44% detected once. Their specific antigens are unknown. Sequencing input: CD4+ T cells from blood, cultured in vitro. The receptor source for this set is a human donor in good health. Each CDR3 is given with its conserved first and last residue. The D gene is left open where the match is weak. Expanded clones get a size class; other rows say once, few or many, or leave the size out.

d_gene,abundance,j_gene,v_gene,CDR3nt,CDR3aa
-,-,TRBJ1-1,TRBV20-1,TGCAGTGCTCCCCCGGGGGTCGGGACTGAAGCTTTCTTT,CSAPPGVGTEAFF
-,-,TRBJ2-2,TRBV10-3,TGTGCCATCGGCGGGACGGCGAACACCGGGGAGCTGTTTTTT,CAIGGTANTGELFF
-,-,TRBJ1-5,TRBV20-1,TGCAGTGCTAGAGACCCGGACACTTATGGGGATAGCAATCAGCCCCAGCATTTT,CSARDPDTYGDSNQPQHF
TRBD2,-,TRBJ2-5,TRBV7-2,TGTGCCAGCAGCTCCCTTGGGCGGGGGGGCAGGAAGACCCAGTACTTC,CASSSLGRGGRKTQYF
-,few,TRBJ1-5,TRBV19,TGTGCCAGTAGTCTTTTGTCGGGGAAAGCCCAGCATTTT,CASSLLSGKAQHF
TRBD1,few,TRBJ1-1,TRBV6-2/TRBV6-3,TGTGCCAGCAGTCGCGCTGTGACAGGGACGGCTGAAGCTTTCTTT,CASSRAVTGTAEAFF
-,-,TRBJ2-2,TRBV28,TGTGCCAGCAGTTTACCGGCAGAGAACACCGGGGAGCTGTTTTTT,CASSLPAENTGELFF
-,few,TRBJ1-2,TRBV7-9,TGTGCCAGCAGCTTTCCCGGGCCATGGGGCTACACCTTC,CASSFPGPWGYTF
-,once,TRBJ2-7,TRBV3-1,TGTGCCAGCAGCCAAGAAAGGACACGCTCCTACGAGCAGTACTTC,CASSQERTRSYEQYF
-,-,TRBJ2-1,TRBV6-5,TGTGCCAGCAGTTACCCCGTTGCGGGGTCGGCCTACAATGAGCAGTTCTTC,CASSYPVAGSAYNEQFF
-,-,TRBJ2-6,TRBV19,TGTGCCAGTAGTCTGGAGGACACCCCTGGGGCCAACGTCCTGACTTTC,CASSLEDTPGANVLTF
-,few,TRBJ2-3,TRBV20-1,TGCAGTGGGTCTTACCCTAGCACAGATACGCAGTATTTT,CSGSYPSTDTQYF
-,-,TRBJ1-1,TRBV27,TGTGCCAGCAGTTTATTGTCCGATAGGAACACTGAAGCTTTCTTT,CASSLLSDRNTEAFF
-,-,TRBJ2-5,TRBV24-1,TGTGCCACCAGTGACTTCGTTCAGGGCCAAGAGACCCAGTACTTC,CATSDFVQGQETQYF
-,-,TRBJ2-4,TRBV6-5,TGTGCCAGCAGTTCCTCCCCAACAGATTTGTACTTC,CASSSSPTDLYF
-,-,TRBJ1-2,TRBV7-2,TGTGCCAGCAGCTTAGTTTTGGGGGGCGTCGGCGACGGTTATGGCTACACCTTC,CASSLVLGGVGDGYGYTF
-,-,TRBJ2-3,TRBV7-8,TGTGCCAGCAGCTCTCGCACGGGGGGCACAGATACGCAGTATTTT,CASSSRTGGTDTQYF
-,-,TRBJ1-1,TRBV29-1,TGCAGCGTTGCCTCCTCCGAGATATTAGCTTTCTTT,CSVASSEILAFF
-,-,TRBJ1-1,TRBV6-2/TRBV6-3,TGTGCCAGCAGTTACTCGATAGGGACAACTGAAGCTTTCTTT,CASSYSIGTTEAFF
TRBD1,-,TRBJ2-5,TRBV19,TGTGCCAGTAGCCTCCGGGACAGGGATGGAGGGACCCAGTACTTC,CASSLRDRDGGTQYF
-,-,TRBJ1-5,TRBV20-1,TGCAGTGCTAGAACGGAACTCAGCAATCAGCCCCAGCATTTT,CSARTELSNQPQHF
-,medium-sized,TRBJ1-2,TRBV15,TGTGCCACCAGCAGAGATGATGCACCCAAATACTCAGATAACTATGGCTACACCTTC,CATSRDDAPKYSDNYGYTF
TRBD2,-,TRBJ2-1,TRBV7-2,TGTGCCAGCAGCCCGGGGGGGCAGTTTGGACTAGCGGGGACCTACAATGAGCAGTTCTTC,CASSPGGQFGLAGTYNEQFF
-,few,TRBJ1-5,TRBV29-1,TGCAGCGCGGGAGGCCTAAATCAGCCCCAGCATTTT,CSAGGLNQPQHF
TRBD1,-,TRBJ1-2,TRBV12-3/TRBV12-4,TGTGCCAGCCAACCACGGGACAGGGGACTCTACACCTTC,CASQPRDRGLYTF
TRBD1,few,TRBJ2-1,TRBV10-3,TGTGCCATCAGCGGAAACCGGGACAGTAACAATGAGCAGTTCTTC,CAISGNRDSNNEQFF
-,few,TRBJ1-5,TRBV6-1,TGTGCCAGCAGACCCAGGACCGGCAATCAGCCCCAGCATTTT,CASRPRTGNQPQHF
-,-,TRBJ1-1,TRBV14,TGTGCCAGCAGCCAATCCGGGACATCGAACACTGAAGCTTTCTTT,CASSQSGTSNTEAFF
TRBD2,-,TRBJ2-3,TRBV28,TGTGCCAGCAGAGAGCGGGGGGGCCACACAGATACGCAGTATTTT,CASRERGGHTDTQYF
-,few,TRBJ1-2,TRBV10-3,TGTGCCATCAGGGTCGGTGGTGGCTACACCTTC,CAIRVGGGYTF
-,-,TRBJ1-2,TRBV7-2,TGTGCCAGCAGCTTAGGCCCTCAACGGGGGGGAGTCAACTATGGCTACACCTTC,CASSLGPQRGGVNYGYTF
-,-,TRBJ1-2,TRBV4-1,TGCGCCAGCAGCCAACCCCGTAGGGGAGGGAACTATGGCTACACCTTC,CASSQPRRGGNYGYTF
-,-,TRBJ2-7,TRBV3-1,TGTGCCAGCAGCCAAGGGTCGGATTACGAGCAGTACTTC,CASSQGSDYEQYF
TRBD1,-,TRBJ1-3,TRBV4-1,TGCGCCAGCAGCCAAGTTCCCGGCGCAGGGGGGCGAAACACCATATATTTT,CASSQVPGAGGRNTIYF
-,-,TRBJ2-7,TRBV11-3,TGTGCCAGCAGGTTAACCGGGACACTAGGAGAGCAGTACTTC,CASRLTGTLGEQYF
-,-,TRBJ2-7,TRBV7-9,TGTGCCAGCAGCTTAATGGGGGGCTTAAGCTCCTACGAGCAGTACTTC,CASSLMGGLSSYEQYF
TRBD2,-,TRBJ2-1,TRBV6-1,TGTGCCAGCAGCCCCGCCGGGGGGTTCTATGAGCAGTTCTTC,CASSPAGGFYEQFF
-,few,TRBJ2-7,TRBV6-2/TRBV6-3,TGTGCCAGCGGGCTGGAAGGGCGGGCCTACGAGCAGTACTTC,CASGLEGRAYEQYF
TRBD1,few,TRBJ1-5,TRBV6-1,TGTGCCAGCATCCGACAGGGGGGCAATCAGCCCCAGCATTTT,CASIRQGGNQPQHF
-,-,TRBJ1-5,TRBV6-2/TRBV6-3,TGTGCCAGCAGCTGGACAGTGGACAATCAGCCCCAGCATTTT,CASSWTVDNQPQHF
-,few,TRBJ1-5,TRBV2,TGTGCCAGCAGTGAGGGCGCTCAGCCCCAGCATTTT,CASSEGAQPQHF
-,-,TRBJ2-3,TRBV5-8,TGTGCCAGCAGCTTATCTTTCACAGATACGCAGTATTTT,CASSLSFTDTQYF
-,-,TRBJ1-6,TRBV6-5,TGTGCCAGCAGTTACCTAGATTCACCCCTCCACTTT,CASSYLDSPLHF
-,-,TRBJ2-1,TRBV7-7,TGTGCCAGCAGCTTACAGATCAGGAGCAATGAGCAGTTCTTC,CASSLQIRSNEQFF
-,few,TRBJ1-2,TRBV24-1,TGTGCCACCAGTGACGGCTATGGCTACACCTTC,CATSDGYGYTF
TRBD2,-,TRBJ2-3,TRBV20-1,TGCAGTGCTAGTCTAGCGGGAGGAACAGATACGCAGTATTTT,CSASLAGGTDTQYF
-,once,TRBJ1-1,TRBV2,TGTGCCAGCAACCACAGGGTAAACACTGAAGCTTTCTTT,CASNHRVNTEAFF
-,medium-sized,TRBJ2-3,TRBV20-1,TGCAGTGCCGTAGGGCAGCGGTATCGCCCAGATACGCAGTATTTT,CSAVGQRYRPDTQYF
TRBD1,-,TRBJ1-2,TRBV7-8,TGTGCCAGCAGCTTACGGGGACAGGGTTGGCGGGATGGCTACACCTTC,CASSLRGQGWRDGYTF
-,-,TRBJ1-5,TRBV28,TGTGCCAGCAGTACCCGTCAGCCCCAGCATTTT,CASSTRQPQHF
-,-,TRBJ1-1,TRBV19,TGTGCCAGTCCCCTGGAGGAGAACACTGAAGCTTTCTTT,CASPLEENTEAFF
TRBD1,few,TRBJ1-1,TRBV7-2,TGTGCCAGCAGCAGAGACAGGGGTTATCTGGCTTTCTTT,CASSRDRGYLAFF
TRBD1,-,TRBJ2-2,TRBV27,TGTGCCAGCAGTAAACAGGGGGCCGGGGAGCTGTTTTTT,CASSKQGAGELFF
-,-,TRBJ1-5,TRBV7-7,TGTGCCAGCAGCTTTGGGGGATCCGGGCAGCCCCAGCATTTT,CASSFGGSGQPQHF